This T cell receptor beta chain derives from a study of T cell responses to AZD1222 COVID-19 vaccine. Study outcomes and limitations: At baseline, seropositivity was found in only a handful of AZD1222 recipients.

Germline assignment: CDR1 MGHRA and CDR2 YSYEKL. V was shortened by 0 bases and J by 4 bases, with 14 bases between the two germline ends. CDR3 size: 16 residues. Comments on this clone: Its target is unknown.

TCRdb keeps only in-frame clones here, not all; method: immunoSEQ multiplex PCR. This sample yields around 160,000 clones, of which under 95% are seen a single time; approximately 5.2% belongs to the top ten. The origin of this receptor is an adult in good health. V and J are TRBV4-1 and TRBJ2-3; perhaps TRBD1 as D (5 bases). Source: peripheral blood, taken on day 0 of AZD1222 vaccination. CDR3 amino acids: CASSQDWGRVADTQYF. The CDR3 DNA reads TGCGCCAGCAGCCAAGATTGGGGCAGGGTCGCAGATACGCAGTATTTT.